A single sample is the source of the 19 T cell receptor beta chains below, sequenced in a study of T cell changes during pregnancy in multiple sclerosis. This table comes from immunoSEQ multiplex PCR, and its TCRdb copy is limited to in-frame clones, with some not included. The repertoire consists of 50,000 to 70,000 clones, with 93% occurring once and the leading ten covering under 2%. The sequenced sample was peripheral blood, obtained after pregnancy. Receptors were obtained from a female donor with multiple sclerosis, enrolled in a pregnancy study.

This sequence joins TRBV7-8 and TRBJ1-5; D may be TRBD1 (5 bases). The CDR3 is 15 amino acids. Germline CDR1 reads SGHVS; CDR2 reads FQNEAQ. V dropped 5 bases and J dropped 6 bases, with 17 bases sitting between them. The CDR3 sequence: CASSNAPRGSQPQHF. The CDR3 nucleotides read TGTGCCAGCAGCAACGCGCCCCGGGGGTCTCAGCCCCAGCATTTT.

CDR3: CASSLLGTGVRHGYTF. As DNA, the CDR3 is TGTGCCAGCAGTTTATTGGGTACGGGGGTTCGGCATGGCTACACCTTC. This chain uses TRBV28 with TRBJ1-2; possible D gene TRBD1, 5 bases. The germline V and J ends were trimmed by 1 base and 6 bases, with 18 bases remaining between them. CDR3 length equals 16 residues. The germline V gene has CDR1 MDHEN and CDR2 SYDVKM.

This rearrangement joins TRBV4-3 to TRBJ2-1; TRBD2 might be the D (5 bases). V was shortened by 7 bases and J by 0 bases, with 13 bases between the two germline ends. Germline loops: CDR1 LGHNA, CDR2 YSLEER. The CDR3 consists of 15 residues. CDR3 amino acids: CASKDFRSSYNEQFF. In DNA, the CDR3 is TGCGCCAGCAAGGACTTCCGGAGCTCCTACAATGAGCAGTTCTTC.

J is TRBJ2-6 and V is TRBV12-2; TRBD2, the D gene given by the table, was not confirmed from the DNA. TRBV12-2 is flagged as a pseudogene. This CDR3 region has 16 residues. CDR3 sequence: CASHRTRVTGANVLTF. The DNA for the CDR3 is TGTGCAAGTCACCGAACGAGAGTTACTGGGGCCAACGTCCTGACTTTC.

The rearrangement joins TRBV9 to TRBJ2-1; tentatively, D is TRBD2 (6 bases). Looked up from germline, CDR1 is SGDLS and CDR2 is YYNGEE. Between the trimmed V and J ends, which lost 6 bases and 2 bases, there was a span of 12 bases. The CDR3 contains 14 residues. The CDR3 DNA follows: TGTGCCAGCAACGGCGGGACTCCCTACAATGAGCAGTTCTTC. Encoded protein: CASNGGTPYNEQFF.

The chain's CDR3 is CASSTRTSGEYNEQFF. In nucleotides, the CDR3 is TGTGCCAGCAGCACACGGACTAGCGGAGAGTACAATGAGCAGTTCTTC. The chain is built from TRBV9 and TRBJ2-1; 10 bases fit TRBD2. This CDR3 has 16 residues. Germline V lookup: CDR1 SGDLS, CDR2 YYNGEE. V lost 4 bases, J lost 4 bases, and 8 bases stayed unmatched.

The rearrangement uses TRBV2 and TRBJ2-2; no clear D. Germline loops: CDR1 SNHLY, CDR2 FYNNEI. Trimming stripped 2 bases from V and 4 bases from J, with 5 bases between. This CDR3 comprises 13 residues. CDR3 nucleotide sequence: TGTGCCAGCAGTGAACTAACCACCGGGGAGCTGTTTTTT. Residues: CASSELTTGELFF.

The J gene is TRBJ2-3, the V gene TRBV5-1, with D perhaps TRBD2 (6 bases). V lost 4 bases and J lost 14, with 14 bases in between. The CDR3 contains 11 residues. Germline CDR1 reads SGHRS; CDR2 reads YFSETQ. The CDR3 protein is CASSTLWGVYF. DNA of the CDR3: TGCGCCAGCAGCACACTATGGGGGGTGTATTTT. Drawing the rest from reference TRBV5-1 and TRBJ2-3, the complete variable domain is KAGVTQTPRYLIKTRGQQVTLSCSPISGHRSVSWYQQTPGQGLQFLFEYFSETQRNKGNFPGRFSGRQFSNSRSEMNVSTLELGDSALYLCASSTLWGVYFGPGTRLTVL.

V usage is TRBV7-8 and J usage is TRBJ2-5, with D perhaps matching TRBD2 (5 bases). Germline V gene data show CDR1 as SGHVS and CDR2 as FQNEAQ. CDR3 length: 13 amino acids. V lost 5 bases and J lost 3, with 10 bases in between. The CDR3: CASSITREETQYF. In DNA form, the CDR3 reads TGTGCCAGCAGCATAACTAGGGAAGAGACCCAGTACTTC.

This chain uses TRBV18 with TRBJ2-7; 11 positions agree with TRBD2. V was clipped by 3 bases and J by 7 bases; unmatched bases: 20. The CDR3 covers 19 residues. Germline CDR1 is KGHSH and CDR2 is LQKENI. The CDR3, as DNA: TGTGCCAGCTCACCGCGAAAAAGGCTAGCGGGAGGATCTTCGGGGGAGCAGTACTTC. Its protein is CASSPRKRLAGGSSGEQYF.

CDR3 region: CASAPERQETQYF. The CDR3 DNA is TGTGCCAGCGCTCCAGAGAGGCAAGAGACCCAGTACTTC. The chain couples TRBV7-2 to TRBJ2-5; D unclear. This CDR3 contains 13 residues. Trimming shortened V by 8 bases and J by 2 bases, and 12 bases separated the two germline ends. Germline loops: CDR1 SGHTA, CDR2 FQGNSA.

V is TRBV19 and J is TRBJ2-1; 11 bases agree with TRBD2. This CDR3 has 16 amino acids. CDR1 is LNHDA, CDR2 SQIVND, per germline (reference sequence). The V gene end was trimmed by 1 base and the J gene end by 6 bases; junction bases not matched to a gene: 5. The CDR3: CASSIVAGGPSNEQFF. Written as DNA, the CDR3 is TGTGCCAGTAGTATAGTAGCGGGAGGGCCTTCCAATGAGCAGTTCTTC.

The chain employs TRBV6-5 and TRBJ2-6; D gene uncertain. The germline V gene encodes CDR1 MNHEY and CDR2 SVGAGI. There are 15 residues in the CDR3. V dropped 7 bases and J dropped 0 bases, with 10 bases sitting between them. The CDR3 nucleotides are TGTGCCAGCACCCCCGTCCTCTCTGGGGCCAACGTCCTGACTTTC. Translated, it gives CASTPVLSGANVLTF.

The chain has TRBV6-1 and TRBJ2-1, with 9 nucleotides matching TRBD2. The trim removed 5 bases at V and 2 bases at J, leaving 4 bases unmatched. Germline CDR1 MNHNS, CDR2 SASEGT. This CDR3 is 15 amino acids long. CDR3 region: CASSPSGRTYNEQFF. CDR3 DNA: TGTGCCAGCAGTCCCAGCGGGAGGACCTACAATGAGCAGTTCTTC.

The chain joins TRBV19 to TRBJ1-2, with D possibly TRBD1 on 5 matching bases. CDR3 size: 14 residues. In germline, CDR1 is LNHDA, CDR2 SQIVND (reference sequence). V was cut by 2 bases and J by 8 bases, with 15 bases left in between. The CDR3, as DNA: TGTGCCAGTAGTATACAGGGAAGCCTGGGGGGCTACACCTTC. It is translated as CASSIQGSLGGYTF.

This clone has only one observation. The chain carries TRBV7-2 and TRBJ2-7, with 8 positions matching TRBD1. The germline V gene encodes CDR1 SGHTA and CDR2 FQGNSA. The CDR3 runs 17 residues. With V trimmed by 1 base and J by 6 bases, 14 bases remained unmatched. CDR3 amino acids: CASSLVFPGGASAEQYF. In DNA form, the CDR3 reads TGTGCCAGCAGCTTAGTTTTTCCAGGGGGCGCATCTGCCGAGCAGTACTTC.

The chain joins TRBV2 to TRBJ2-1; no clear D. Trimming took 4 bases from V and 2 from J, leaving 9 bases between them. The CDR3 is made up of 14 amino acids. The germline V gene has CDR1 SNHLY and CDR2 FYNNEI. CDR3 in amino acids: CASSVNAPYNEQFF. In nucleotides, the CDR3 is TGTGCCAGCAGTGTGAATGCGCCCTACAATGAGCAGTTCTTC.

The chain links TRBV29-1 to TRBJ2-1, with TRBD2 matching 12 bases. V shed 3 bases, J shed 2 bases, and the junction held 2 bases outside the gene matches. The CDR3 is made up of 15 amino acids. Germline V lookup: CDR1 SQVTM, CDR2 ANQGSEA. CDR3 DNA: TGCAGCGTTGAGGGACTAGCGGGCACCTACAATGAGCAGTTCTTC. It codes for CSVEGLAGTYNEQFF.

The chain couples TRBV7-9 to TRBJ2-3; TRBD1 matches at 10 bases. Germline V lookup: CDR1 SEHNR, CDR2 FQNEAQ (reference sequence). The CDR3 is made up of 16 amino acids. V shed 0 bases and J 2 bases; nucleotides not matched to a gene: 2. The CDR3 nucleotides are TGTGCCAGCAGCTTAGCGGGACAGGGGAACACAGATACGCAGTATTTT. Translation: CASSLAGQGNTDTQYF. Combining the CDR3 with reference TRBV7-9 and TRBJ2-3 gives the whole variable domain DTGVSQNPRHKITKRGQNVTFRCDPISEHNRLYWYRQTLGQGPEFLTYFQNEAQLEKSRLLSDRFSAERPKGSFSTLEIQRTEQGDSAMYLCASSLAGQGNTDTQYFGPGTRLTVL.